Shown below are 30 T cell receptor beta chains from a single sample sequenced in a study of control samples from healthy donors and cancer patients. This table comes from immunoSEQ multiplex PCR, and its TCRdb copy is limited to in-frame clones, with some not included. This repertoire shows 35,000 to 45,000 clones, 80% to 95% found once; its top ten account for about a fifth. Sequenced sample: PBMCs. These receptors all come from a woman aged 35 to 49 with head and neck cancer.

This chain links TRBV24-1 with TRBJ2-1; tentative D call: TRBD1 (6 bases). The CDR3 sequence is 15 residues long. Trimming cost V 3 bases and J 8 bases, with 16 bases left between them. CDR1 and CDR2 from the germline V gene are KGHDR and SFDVKD. The DNA of the CDR3 is TGTGCCACCAGTGATGAACTGGGGGCTGGGGATGAGCAGTTCTTC. It encodes CATSDELGAGDEQFF.

This sequence joins TRBV6-1 and TRBJ1-6; TRBD1 is a possible D gene (5 bases). CDR1 is MNHNS, CDR2 SASEGT, per germline. This CDR3 region has 15 residues. V lost 2 bases to trimming and J lost 7 bases, with 12 bases between them. CDR3 amino acids: CASSEFPGLNSPLHF. For the CDR3, the DNA is TGTGCCAGCAGTGAATTCCCAGGGCTCAATTCACCCCTCCACTTT.

The chain joins TRBV10-3 to TRBJ1-1; D is unresolved. V was pared by 6 bases and J by 0 bases, with 8 bases between. CDR1 is ENHRY, CDR2 SYGVKD, per germline. The CDR3 is 13 amino acids. The DNA of the CDR3 is TGTGCCATCAGGGGCCCGATGAACACTGAAGCTTTCTTT. Its protein product is CAIRGPMNTEAFF.

This chain joins TRBV15 and TRBJ2-1; 9 nucleotides match TRBD2. The CDR3 length is 15 residues. CDR1 and CDR2 from the germline V gene are LNHNV and YYDKDF (reference sequence). Germline trimming cut 5 bases from V and 4 bases from J; bases unmatched to any gene: 6. The CDR3 region is CATSETSGFYNEQFF. CDR3 DNA: TGTGCCACCAGCGAAACTAGCGGGTTTTACAATGAGCAGTTCTTC.

Remarks on this clone: One junction end disagrees with the germline gene, perhaps due to a read error. The J gene is TRBJ2-3, the V gene TRBV6-5, with D hard to call. The CDR3 has 14 amino acids. Germline CDR1 is MNHEY and CDR2 is SVGAGI. CDR3 protein: CASTDAVGTDTQYF. CDR3 DNA sequence: TGTGCCAGCACCGACGCCGTGGGCACGGATACGCAGTATTTT.

This clone was detected only once. V gene TRBV7-9 combines with J gene TRBJ2-7; D perhaps matches TRBD2 (5 bases). Per the germline V gene, CDR1 is SEHNR and CDR2 is FQNEAQ (reference sequence). Trimming took off 2 bases at V and 3 bases at J, with 14 bases between the two ends. The CDR3 runs 15 residues. CDR3 coding DNA: TGTGCCAGCAGCTTAAGAGGTGGGAGTATCTACGAGCAGTACTTC. Translation gives CASSLRGGSIYEQYF.

The chain joins TRBV19 to TRBJ2-7; D is uncertain. CDR1 LNHDA and CDR2 SQIVND come from the germline V gene (reference sequence). The CDR3 covers 14 residues. V was pared by 3 bases and J by 2 bases, with 11 bases between. The CDR3: CASSIGLGTYEQYF. In DNA form, the CDR3 reads TGTGCCAGTAGTATCGGGCTGGGAACCTACGAGCAGTACTTC.

The table lists this clone with a count of one. The CDR3 DNA reads TGTGCCAGCAGCAGATCTCCGGGACAGGCAACTATAATTCAGCCCCTCCACTTT. It is translated as CASSRSPGQATIIQPLHF. The V and J genes are TRBV7-2 and TRBJ1-6, with 8 bases fitting TRBD1. Germline CDR1 reads SGHTA; CDR2 reads FQGNSA. Trimming cost V 5 bases and J 13 bases; bases outside gene matches: 22. This CDR3 has 18 residues.

The CDR3 protein is CASSDYSSGANVLTF. The CDR3 bases are TGTGCCAGCAGCGATTACAGCTCTGGGGCCAACGTCCTGACTTTC. V is TRBV3-1 (or the pseudogene TRBV3-2) and J is TRBJ2-6; D is unresolved. The ends were cut back, 5 bases at V and 0 bases at J, with 8 bases in the middle. The CDR3 sequence is 15 residues long. Germline values: CDR1 LGHDT, CDR2 YNNKEL (reference sequence).

This clone was seen once. The chain uses TRBV5-1 and TRBJ2-1; D uncertain. Germline-derived CDR1 and CDR2 are SGHRS and YFSETQ. This CDR3 region has 15 residues. V lost 3 bases and J lost 9, with 19 bases in between. DNA of the CDR3: TGCGCCAGCAGCTGGCGAAACAGTCTTAGGAGTGAGCAGTTCTTC. As protein: CASSWRNSLRSEQFF.

The table lists this clone with a count of one. V usage is TRBV30 and J usage is TRBJ1-1, with D perhaps matching TRBD1 (5 bases). CDR3 length equals 13 residues. Trimming removed 2 bases at V and 1 base at J, with 8 bases between. Germline-derived CDR1 and CDR2 are GTSNPN and SVGIG (reference sequence). The CDR3 nucleotides are TGTGCCTGGAGTCCGACAGCGAACACTGAAGCTTTCTTT. Translating gives CAWSPTANTEAFF.

The V and J genes are TRBV14 and TRBJ1-1; possibly TRBD1 for D (5 bases). V was cut by 8 bases and J by 4 bases, with 14 bases left in between. Looked up from germline, CDR1 is SGHDN and CDR2 is FVKESK. The CDR3 sequence is 13 residues long. This CDR3 reads CASQDNRGTEAFF. CDR3 in DNA: TGTGCCAGCCAGGACAACCGGGGCACTGAAGCTTTCTTT.

The chain couples TRBV7-9 to TRBJ1-6; 7 bases are a match to TRBD1. Germline V gene sequence: CDR1 SEHNR, CDR2 FQNEAQ (reference sequence). With V trimmed by 6 bases and J by 9 bases, 8 bases remained unmatched. This CDR3 is built from 14 residues. CDR3 protein: CASSTDRASSPLHF. The CDR3 region has the DNA TGTGCCAGCAGTACCGACAGGGCGAGTTCACCCCTCCACTTT.

This clone was counted a few times. V usage is TRBV11-2 and J usage is TRBJ1-1; D remains unclear. V was trimmed by 1 base and J by 3 bases, leaving 12 bases between them. CDR3 length: 15 amino acids. In germline, CDR1 is SGHAT, CDR2 FQNNGV. As DNA, the CDR3 is TGTGCCAGCAGCTTAGTACGGAGGCGGGACACTGAAGCTTTCTTT. Amino acid sequence: CASSLVRRRDTEAFF.

The chain has TRBV15 and TRBJ1-2; 7 bases fit TRBD1. The CDR3 covers 14 residues. The junction had 3 bases not matched to a gene; V was cut back by 0 bases and J by 5 bases. Germline V gives CDR1 LNHNV, CDR2 YYDKDF (reference sequence). The CDR3 DNA follows: TGTGCCACCAGCAGAGAATCAGGGGGTTATGGCTACACCTTC. This sequence encodes CATSRESGGYGYTF.

This rearrangement joins TRBV4-1 to TRBJ2-6; D perhaps matches TRBD1 (6 bases). V was trimmed by 4 bases and J by 0 bases, leaving 10 bases between them. Germline loops: CDR1 MGHRA, CDR2 YSYEKL. The CDR3 is made up of 16 amino acids. The CDR3 region is CASSRGQPSGANVLTF. The CDR3 DNA reads TGCGCCAGCAGCCGGGGGCAACCCTCTGGGGCCAACGTCCTGACTTTC.

The chain is built from TRBV6-5 and TRBJ2-7; TRBD2 matches 10 bases. The CDR3 is 15 amino acids. Germline loops: CDR1 MNHEY, CDR2 SVGAGI. Trimming took 7 bases from V and 2 from J; bases not matched to a gene: 8. Here the CDR3 reads CASKLAGSLPYEQYF. DNA of the CDR3: TGTGCCAGCAAACTAGCGGGATCCCTACCCTACGAGCAGTACTTC.

The chain is built from TRBV4-1 and TRBJ2-2, with a tentative D call TRBD1 (6 bases). V was shortened by 0 bases and J by 5 bases, with 16 bases between the two germline ends. CDR3 length equals 17 residues. The germline gives CDR1 MGHRA, CDR2 YSYEKL. The chain's CDR3 is CASSQDLRGWLTGELFF. In DNA, the CDR3 is TGCGCCAGCAGCCAAGATCTCAGGGGTTGGCTAACCGGGGAGCTGTTTTTT.

This chain joins TRBV5-1 and TRBJ2-3, with 11 bases that match TRBD2. Unmatched junction bases numbered 2, after V lost 2 bases and J lost 3 bases. This CDR3 is built from 15 residues. CDR1 and CDR2 from the germline V gene are SGHRS and YFSETQ. CDR3 loop: CASSFSGGATDTQYF. CDR3 DNA sequence: TGCGCCAGCAGCTTTAGCGGGGGGGCGACAGATACGCAGTATTTT.

The J gene is TRBJ1-1, the V gene TRBV14; TRBD1 matches at 10 bases. CDR3 length equals 17 residues. CDR1 is SGHDN, CDR2 FVKESK, per germline. The trim removed 6 bases at V and 1 base at J, leaving 11 bases unmatched. Here the CDR3 reads CASRPLTGGKENTEAFF. The CDR3 DNA reads as TGTGCCAGCAGACCGCTGACAGGGGGCAAAGAGAACACTGAAGCTTTCTTT.

With regard to this clone: The junction does not match germline at one end; this may be a read error. V is TRBV7-9 and J is TRBJ2-5, with 8 bases aligning to TRBD2. The CDR3 totals 12 residues. Looked up from germline, CDR1 is SEHNR and CDR2 is FQNEAQ (reference sequence). The CDR3 DNA reads as TGTGCCAGCAGCGTTAAGCGGGAGTACCTGAACTTC. Its translation is CASSVKREYLNF.

This rearrangement joins TRBV7-6 to TRBJ2-1; D could derive from TRBD1 or TRBD2 (5 bases each). V gave up 2 bases and J gave up 9 bases, with 17 bases separating them. Germline CDR1 and CDR2: SGHVS and FNYEAQ. This CDR3 comprises 15 residues. As DNA, the CDR3 is TGTGCCAGCAGCTTACCTGGGACCGGATTGAGTGAGCAGTTCTTC. Translation gives CASSLPGTGLSEQFF.

The sample holds one count of this clone. This rearrangement joins TRBV28 to TRBJ2-3; 15 bases align to TRBD2. The germline V gene encodes CDR1 MDHEN and CDR2 SYDVKM. V trimming: 4 bases; J trimming: 0 bases; junction bases outside the gene matches: 11. The CDR3 runs 20 residues. CDR3 sequence: CASSSKSGTSGRHSTDTQYF. Here the CDR3 DNA reads TGTGCCAGCAGTTCTAAATCCGGGACTAGCGGGAGGCATAGCACAGATACGCAGTATTTT. Together with reference TRBV28 and TRBJ2-3, the CDR3 gives the full variable domain: DVKVTQSSRYLVKRTGEKVFLECVQDMDHENMFWYRQDPGLGLRLIYFSYDVKMKEKGDIPEGYSVSREKKERFSLILESASTNQTSMYLCASSSKSGTSGRHSTDTQYFGPGTRLTVL.

The chain is built from TRBV7-9 and TRBJ2-7; D remains unclear. The length of the CDR3 is 13 residues. V lost 2 bases and J 2 bases, leaving 7 bases between the germline ends. Germline-derived CDR1 and CDR2 are SEHNR and FQNEAQ (reference sequence). CDR3 DNA sequence: TGTGCCAGCAGCTTAATCGGCCCCTACGAGCAGTACTTC. As protein: CASSLIGPYEQYF.

V usage is TRBV10-3 and J usage is TRBJ2-7; D might be TRBD1 (6 bases). V shed 10 bases and J shed 3 bases, with 10 bases lying between them. Germline V gene data show CDR1 as ENHRY and CDR2 as SYGVKD. This CDR3 is 11 amino acids long. The CDR3 sequence: CATTGNYEQYF. CDR3 DNA: TGTGCCACCACAGGGAACTACGAGCAGTACTTC.

The chain recombines TRBV6-4 with TRBJ1-1; a weak D match, TRBD1 (5 bases). The CDR3 length is 13 residues. Between the trimmed V and J ends, which lost 4 bases and 1 base, there was a span of 7 bases. CDR1 MRHNA and CDR2 SNTAGT come from the germline V gene. Here the CDR3 DNA reads TGTGCCAGCAGTGCAGGGCAGAACACTGAAGCTTTCTTT. This sequence encodes CASSAGQNTEAFF.

This chain joins TRBV6-5 and TRBJ2-3; D perhaps matches TRBD2 (5 bases). The germline CDR1 and CDR2 sequences are MNHEY and SVGAGI. V dropped 7 bases and J dropped 4 bases, with 18 bases sitting between them. The CDR3 is made up of 15 amino acids. The CDR3 is CASILRGPGSDTQYF. The CDR3 DNA sequence: TGTGCCAGCATTCTTCGAGGGCCTGGATCAGATACGCAGTATTTT.

The rearrangement uses TRBV14 and TRBJ2-3, with D tentatively TRBD2 (5 bases). The ends were cut back, 0 bases at V and 6 bases at J, with 13 bases in the middle. There are 15 residues in the CDR3. Per germline, CDR1 SGHDN and CDR2 FVKESK. This CDR3 is CASSQDKASGDTQYF. The DNA of the CDR3 is TGTGCCAGCAGCCAAGATAAGGCCTCGGGGGATACGCAGTATTTT.

The rearrangement joins TRBV6-5 to TRBJ1-3; D is unclear. Germline CDR1 is MNHEY and CDR2 is SVGAGI. V shed 6 bases and J shed 4 bases, with 7 bases lying between them. The CDR3 spans 12 residues. Here the CDR3 reads CASSLQGNTIYF. The CDR3 DNA reads TGTGCCAGCAGCCTACAGGGAAACACCATATATTTT.

J is TRBJ1-1 and V is TRBV11-2, with 8 bases that match TRBD1. This CDR3 has 14 amino acids. CDR1 and CDR2 from the germline V gene are SGHAT and FQNNGV. V was clipped by 1 base and J by 4 bases; unmatched bases: 2. The DNA for the CDR3 is TGTGCCAGCAGCTTAGGCAGGGGGCCCACTGAAGCTTTCTTT. Translating gives CASSLGRGPTEAFF.